This T cell receptor beta chain was captured in a study of CD8 T cells in Susac syndrome. Study-level information: At the time of blood draw, patients with Susac syndrome were therapy-naive, receiving corticosteroids, or receiving intravenous immunoglobulin alone.

Whole-study findings and limits: Regarding the TCR sequencing and HLA analysis, the study admitted that a relatively small number of individuals were involved.

Concerning this clonotype itself: Its antigen remains unidentified.

When the RNA was reverse transcribed, random hexamers were used with an input of about 0.5 to 1 ug. The method of amplification for TCR beta CDR3 was immunoSEQ multiplex PCR, covering 54 Vbeta and 13 Jbeta. Via MiXCR, TCRdb re-called the immunoSEQ multiplex PCR reads, giving one row per CDR3 protein. This table holds about 77,000 distinct CDR3 sequences, roughly 91% found once. With 7 bases removed from V and 2 bases from J, the gap between germline ends came to 14 bases. Germline CDR1 MNHEY, CDR2 SVGEGT. The CDR3 loop spans 14 amino acids. Specimen: CD4+ T cells from PBMCs. The chain is built from TRBV6-2 or TRBV6-3 and TRBJ1-2; D is unclear. The origin of this receptor is a human donor with Susac syndrome. CDR3 loop: CASKEAGLNYGYTF. The CDR3 nucleotides read TGTGCCAGCAAAGAAGCGGGGTTGAACTATGGCTACACCTTC.